A single sample is the source of the 27 T cell receptor beta chains below, sequenced in a study of human T cells and chemical hapten exposure. Time point in this sample: patch test 3, about 24 weeks after DPC sensitization. Documented treatment: therapeutic diphenylcyclopropenone sensitization with weekly scalp DPC. A single record per CDR3 protein comes from TCRdb applying MiXCR to the RACE reads. Among some 180,000 distinct CDR3 sequences listed, around 23% were seen once. Material: whole blood, obtained in connection with sensitization to the hapten diphenylcyclopropenone (DPC). The origin of the receptors is a woman aged 40 to 55 with alopecia areata. Some clones in this sample may be carry-over from other donors' samples.

The chain recombines TRBV7-2 with TRBJ2-1, with TRBD2 identical over 9 bases. Trimming cost V 6 bases and J 4 bases; bases outside gene matches: 4. The CDR3 contains 14 residues. CDR1 is SGHTA and CDR2 is FQGNSA in the germline V gene. This CDR3 reads CASRMTSGYNEQFF. As DNA, the CDR3 is TGTGCCAGCAGAATGACTAGCGGATACAATGAGCAGTTCTTC. Full variable domain (outside the CDR3, taken from reference TRBV7-2 and TRBJ2-1): GAGVSQSPSNKVTEKGKDVELRCDPISGHTALYWYRQSLGQGLEFLIYFQGNSAPDKSGLPSDRFSAERTGGSVSTLTIQRTQQEDSAVYLCASRMTSGYNEQFFGPGTRLTVL.

The rearrangement uses TRBV7-9 and TRBJ2-1; D is perhaps TRBD2 (5 bases). CDR3 length: 14 residues. Germline CDR1 SEHNR, CDR2 FQNEAQ (reference sequence). Trimming removed 6 bases from V and 8 bases from J, with 17 bases in between. CDR3 sequence (DNA): TGTGCCAGCAGTTACTCGACTAATCAGCATGAGCAGTTCTTC. Encoded protein: CASSYSTNQHEQFF.

This sequence joins TRBV28 and TRBJ2-3, with D hard to call. V was trimmed by 3 bases and J by 3 bases, leaving 13 bases between them. There are 15 residues in the CDR3. CDR1 and CDR2 (germline): MDHEN, SYDVKM. CDR3 region: CASSFGSEVTDTQYF. CDR3 DNA sequence: TGTGCCAGCAGTTTTGGGTCTGAGGTTACAGATACGCAGTATTTT.

The chain has TRBV4-2 and TRBJ2-5; 9 bases agree with TRBD2. V was pared by 4 bases and J by 3 bases, with 9 bases of the junction left unmatched. Looked up from germline, CDR1 is LGHNA and CDR2 is YNFKEQ. The CDR3 spans 16 residues. CDR3 residues: CASSPRLAAPEETQYF. CDR3 nucleotide sequence: TGTGCCAGCAGCCCCAGACTAGCGGCACCTGAAGAGACCCAGTACTTC.

As regards this clonotype: One junction end disagrees with the germline gene, perhaps due to a read error. V is TRBV10-2 and J is TRBJ2-4, with 9 positions matching TRBD2. CDR1 and CDR2 (germline): WSHSY, SAAADI. The CDR3 contains 10 residues. The CDR3 coding sequence is TGCGCCAGCCCGGGACTAGCAGTATATTTC. Its protein is CASPGLAVYF.

The sample holds a few counts of this clonotype. V and J are TRBV15 and TRBJ1-5, with a possible D match to TRBD1 (5 bases). CDR1 and CDR2 (germline): LNHNV, YYDKDF (reference sequence). The CDR3 spans 14 residues. V dropped 0 bases and J dropped 3 bases, with 6 bases sitting between them. The CDR3, as DNA: TGTGCCACCAGCAGAGAGACAGTCAATCAGCCCCAGCATTTT. It is translated as CATSRETVNQPQHF.

The chain uses TRBV7-9 and TRBJ1-5; TRBD1 matches at 10 bases. This CDR3 has 16 residues. Unmatched junction bases numbered 6, after V lost 1 base and J lost 6 bases. From germline, CDR1 is SEHNR and CDR2 FQNEAQ (reference sequence). This CDR3 reads CASSLVTGQGTQPQHF. The CDR3 DNA reads as TGTGCCAGCAGCTTAGTTACGGGACAGGGGACTCAGCCCCAGCATTTT.

In this sample, this clonotype turned up a few times. The chain couples TRBV5-1 to TRBJ2-3; D is unclear. The germline V gene encodes CDR1 SGHRS and CDR2 YFSETQ. This CDR3 is built from 16 residues. V was pared by 1 base and J by 0 bases, with 12 bases between. The CDR3 DNA follows: TGCGCCAGCAGCTTGCAGAAACGGGCTAGCACAGATACGCAGTATTTT. This translates into CASSLQKRASTDTQYF.

This clonotype was counted a few times. The chain carries TRBV3-1 and TRBJ1-6; D remains unclear. Germline assignment: CDR1 LGHDT and CDR2 YNNKEL (reference sequence). The germline V and J ends were trimmed by 3 bases and 0 bases, with 3 bases remaining between them. The CDR3 consists of 14 residues. This chain's CDR3 is CASSHSSYNSPLHF. The CDR3 nucleotides are TGTGCCAGCAGCCACAGCTCCTATAATTCACCCCTCCACTTT.

CDR3 coding DNA: TGTGCCACCAGCCCGGGGGGTGGCCAAGAGACCCAGTACTTC. This gives the protein CATSPGGGQETQYF. V gene TRBV24-1 combines with J gene TRBJ2-5; 7 bases are shared with TRBD2. There are 14 residues in the CDR3. Germline V gives CDR1 KGHDR, CDR2 SFDVKD. Trimming took 7 bases from V and 1 from J; bases not matched to a gene: 5.

The chain has TRBV28 and TRBJ2-7, with 7 bases lining up with TRBD2. V gave up 6 bases and J gave up 2 bases; unmatched junction bases: 4. Germline CDR1 and CDR2: MDHEN and SYDVKM. This CDR3 comprises 13 residues. In nucleotides, the CDR3 is TGTGCCAGCAGGGAAGGGACTACCTACGAGCAGTACTTC. As protein: CASREGTTYEQYF.

V is TRBV20-1 and J is TRBJ1-2; D gene ambiguous. The germline CDR1 and CDR2 sequences are DFQATT and SNEGSKA (reference sequence). V shed 3 bases and J shed 2 bases, with 4 bases lying between them. The CDR3 is 11 amino acids. CDR3 sequence: CSARANYGYTF. As DNA, the CDR3 is TGCAGTGCTAGGGCCAACTATGGCTACACCTTC.

This chain joins TRBV7-2 and TRBJ2-1, with D perhaps TRBD1 or TRBD2 (5 bases each). V was cut by 0 bases and J by 3 bases, with 9 bases left in between. Per the germline V gene, CDR1 is SGHTA and CDR2 is FQGNSA. The CDR3 sequence is 15 residues long. CDR3 amino acids: CASSLAGAVYNEQFF. The CDR3 coding sequence is TGTGCCAGCAGCTTAGCCGGGGCTGTCTACAATGAGCAGTTCTTC.

This clonotype was counted between two and nine times. The rearrangement links TRBV29-1 to TRBJ2-2; the D gene is possibly TRBD1 (5 bases). CDR3 length: 13 residues. Trimming took 8 bases from V and 0 from J, leaving 10 bases between them. Germline CDR1 and CDR2: SQVTM and ANQGSEA. As DNA, the CDR3 is TGCAGCTCTCGGACACCGAACACCGGGGAGCTGTTTTTT. This encodes CSSRTPNTGELFF.

This clonotype was detected only a few times. This rearrangement joins TRBV28 to TRBJ1-1, with unresolved D. Per germline, CDR1 MDHEN and CDR2 SYDVKM. V lost 5 bases and J lost 11, with 12 bases in between. The CDR3 totals 11 residues. The chain's CDR3 is CASSPHDLAFF. The CDR3 DNA follows: TGTGCCAGCAGTCCTCATGATCTGGCTTTCTTT.

The gene calls are TRBV5-1 and TRBJ2-5; D remains unclear. CDR1 is SGHRS, CDR2 YFSETQ, per germline. Trimming left V 0 bases short and J 4 bases short, with 7 bases between. The CDR3 is 13 residues long. CDR3 residues: CASSLDSPETQYF. The DNA for the CDR3 is TGCGCCAGCAGCTTGGACAGTCCAGAGACCCAGTACTTC.

V and J are TRBV12-3 or TRBV12-4 and TRBJ1-5; 7 bases line up with TRBD1. The CDR3 spans 12 residues. J gave up 9 bases and V 6 bases, and 5 bases lay outside the gene matches. The CDR3 bases are TGTGCCAGCAGCCTGACAGGGTCGCCCCAGCATTTT. Amino acids: CASSLTGSPQHF.

This clonotype showed up just a few times. The chain has TRBV13 and TRBJ2-7, with 7 bases identical to TRBD2. Germline V gene lookup returns CDR1 PRHDT and CDR2 FYEKMQ (reference sequence). CDR3 length equals 14 residues. Trimming removed 5 bases from V and 3 bases from J; junction bases left unmatched: 7. CDR3 loop: CASSGGTGGYEQYF. CDR3 coding DNA: TGTGCCAGCAGCGGGGGGACGGGAGGCTACGAGCAGTACTTC.

The J gene is TRBJ2-3, the V gene TRBV29-1; weak D call: TRBD2 (6 bases). Deletions cut 1 base from V and 4 bases from J, with 9 bases between. Per germline, CDR1 SQVTM and CDR2 ANQGSEA. The CDR3 is 13 residues long. CDR3 in amino acids: CSVEVAGSDTQYF. CDR3 in DNA: TGCAGCGTTGAAGTGGCGGGATCAGATACGCAGTATTTT.

The chain recombines TRBV29-1 with TRBJ1-2; 7 nucleotides line up with TRBD1. This CDR3 has 12 residues. Germline V lookup: CDR1 SQVTM, CDR2 ANQGSEA. With 6 bases clipped from V and 7 bases from J, the junction kept 8 bases outside the gene matches. In DNA, the CDR3 is TGCAGCGTGCAACAGGGGAAAGGTGGCTACACCTTC. Its protein is CSVQQGKGGYTF.

This clonotype was picked up many times. V usage is TRBV11-2 and J usage is TRBJ2-2; no firm D call. The V gene lost 0 bases and the J gene lost 2 bases, with 4 bases spanning the gap. Per germline, CDR1 SGHAT and CDR2 FQNNGV. This CDR3 spans 14 amino acids. In DNA form, the CDR3 reads TGTGCCAGCAGCTTAGAGTCTAACACCGGGGAGCTGTTTTTT. Translating gives CASSLESNTGELFF.

The chain combines TRBV7-2 with TRBJ2-3; TRBD2 matches at 15 bases. CDR3 length equals 18 residues. The junction had 6 bases not matched to a gene; V was cut back by 0 bases and J by 5 bases. The germline V gene has CDR1 SGHTA and CDR2 FQGNSA. CDR3 DNA: TGTGCCAGCAGCTTAGCGAGGACTAGCGGGAGGGGGAAAGATACGCAGTATTTT. Translation: CASSLARTSGRGKDTQYF.

The chain recombines TRBV5-1 with TRBJ1-5; possibly TRBD1 for D (5 bases). V was clipped by 1 base and J by 1 base, with 9 bases between them. The CDR3 is 15 amino acids. Germline V gene lookup returns CDR1 SGHRS and CDR2 YFSETQ. The CDR3 coding sequence is TGCGCCAGCAGCTTGATGGGACTGAGCAATCAGCCCCAGCATTTT. Protein: CASSLMGLSNQPQHF.

J is TRBJ2-2 and V is TRBV11-2; D possibly corresponds to TRBD2 (5 bases). The germline V gene has CDR1 SGHAT and CDR2 FQNNGV. With 2 bases removed from V and 4 bases from J, the gap between germline ends came to 8 bases. CDR3 length: 14 residues. The CDR3 bases are TGTGCCAGCAGCTTACGAGGGAGCACCGGGGAGCTGTTTTTT. This codes for CASSLRGSTGELFF.

The rearrangement uses TRBV6-2 or TRBV6-3 and TRBJ2-1; D is ambiguous. Trimming pared 5 bases from V and 8 bases from J, leaving 7 bases between. CDR3 length: 11 residues. From germline, CDR1 is MNHEY and CDR2 SVGEGT. CDR3 DNA sequence: TGTGCCAGCAGTCCCTGGGATGAGCAGTTCTTC. Its translation is CASSPWDEQFF.

V usage is TRBV5-1 and J usage is TRBJ1-2, with 7 positions matching TRBD1. Per germline, CDR1 SGHRS and CDR2 YFSETQ. V shed 3 bases, J shed 7 bases, and the junction held 15 bases outside the gene matches. CDR3 length equals 16 residues. CDR3 protein: CASSSLNRGHVGGYTF. CDR3 DNA sequence: TGCGCCAGCAGCTCCCTAAACAGGGGTCACGTTGGTGGCTACACCTTC.

This clonotype was seen only once. V and J are TRBV28 and TRBJ2-3; perhaps TRBD2 as D (6 bases). This CDR3 has 15 residues. V lost 5 bases, J lost 6 bases, and 18 bases lay in between. CDR1 and CDR2 from the germline V gene are MDHEN and SYDVKM. The CDR3 DNA reads as TGTGCCAGCAGTCCCTGGGGGGAAACATCCGATACGCAGTATTTT. This translates into CASSPWGETSDTQYF. Drawing the rest from reference TRBV28 and TRBJ2-3, the complete variable domain is DVKVTQSSRYLVKRTGEKVFLECVQDMDHENMFWYRQDPGLGLRLIYFSYDVKMKEKGDIPEGYSVSREKKERFSLILESASTNQTSMYLCASSPWGETSDTQYFGPGTRLTVL.